The T cell receptor (beta chain) under discussion was sequenced for a study of blood T cell repertoires in COVID-19. CDR3 size: 13 residues. Trimming removed 2 bases from V and 3 bases from J, with 7 bases in between. Data came from immunoSEQ multiplex PCR; TCRdb stores just in-frame clones and leaves some out. The table shows under 250,000 clones, with over 80% occurring only once. Input material: peripheral blood. This TCR came from a man aged 40-50 years with acute or convalescent COVID-19. V is TRBV12-3 or TRBV12-4 and J is TRBJ1-1; tentatively, D is TRBD1 (6 bases). Written as DNA, the CDR3 is TGTGCCAGCAGTTTAAGGGGGTACACTGAAGCTTTCTTT. Residues: CASSLRGYTEAFF.